This TCR beta chain appears in the sequencing data of a study of identical twins. Germline V CDR1 and CDR2: KGHDR, SFDVKD. The V segment lost 5 bases and the J segment 2 bases; nucleotides outside the gene matches: 12. The length of the CDR3 is 17 residues. TCRdb redid the calling of the 5' RACE reads with MiXCR, one entry per CDR3 protein. The table lists more than 650,000 distinct CDR3 sequences, around 5.7% of them singletons, with around 1.9% in the top ten. The sequenced material came from naive T cells sorted from blood. This chain joins TRBV24-1 and TRBJ2-3; TRBD2 aligns across 7 bases. This clonotype was obtained from a man aged 18-30 years in good health. The CDR3 sequence is CATSVALAGVSTDTQYF. The CDR3 region has the DNA TGTGCCACCAGTGTGGCGTTGGCGGGAGTATCCACAGATACGCAGTATTTT.